This T cell receptor beta chain came from a study of T cell clonality in common variable immunodeficiency. Ten or more counts support this clone. No antigen is known for it. The CDR3 is cut off 3 residues early in the read; its end comes from the germline J gene. Trimming shortened V by 4 bases and J by 0 bases, and 10 bases separated the two germline ends. Germline lookup yields CDR1 SGHRS and CDR2 YFSETQ. This CDR3 comprises 14 residues. TCRdb's table, derived via immunoSEQ multiplex PCR, lists solely in-frame clones and lacks some. There are about 35,000 clones in the sample, none observed a single time. Study results and caveats: Patient heterogeneity in the CVID cohort limited correlations between repertoire features and clinical complications. Authors noted CVID clonality's cause needs subpopulation repertoire sequencing. CVID subjects showed higher TCRbeta clonality than healthy controls.

The sequenced sample was peripheral blood mononuclear cells. The clonotype comes from a person aged 18 to 69 in good health. V gene TRBV5-1 combines with J gene TRBJ1-2; perhaps TRBD1 as D (6 bases). The CDR3 DNA, read in part, is TGCGCCAGCAGCCGAGGGGGAGCTAACTATGGC. It encodes CASSRGGANYG. The whole CDR3 region reads CASSRGGANYGYTF.